Following are 24 T cell receptor beta chains from one sample sequenced in a study of response to subunit inactivated influenza vaccine. TCRdb re-derived calls from the RT-PCR reads in MiXCR, one entry per CDR3 protein. The data show about 520,000 distinct CDR3 sequences, 6% to 9% seen once. Sequences were derived from PBMCs from blood, sampled roughly 24 months after vaccination. These TCRs come from a man aged 50-75 years who received an inactivated influenza vaccine.

J is TRBJ2-7 and V is TRBV11-2; D is unclear. CDR1 and CDR2 (germline): SGHAT, FQNNGV. The CDR3 covers 15 residues. Trimming removed 0 bases from V and 4 bases from J, with 13 bases in between. CDR3 nucleotides: TGTGCCAGCAGCTTAGAGTTTCAGCGAAAATACGAGCAGTACTTC. It is translated as CASSLEFQRKYEQYF.

This clonotype has at least ten counts. The J gene is TRBJ2-1, the V gene TRBV29-1; 7 positions agree with TRBD1. Per the germline V gene, CDR1 is SQVTM and CDR2 is ANQGSEA. The CDR3 is 12 amino acids. The junction had 2 bases not matched to a gene; V was cut back by 3 bases and J by 6 bases. DNA for the CDR3: TGCAGCGTTGACGGACAGGTCAATGAGCAGTTCTTC. Translation gives CSVDGQVNEQFF.

This clonotype appeared many times. V is TRBV5-1 and J is TRBJ2-2; 12 bases are a match to TRBD2. Trimming removed 5 bases from V and 2 bases from J; junction bases left unmatched: 7. In germline, CDR1 is SGHRS, CDR2 YFSETQ. The CDR3 covers 17 residues. The CDR3, as DNA: TGCGCCAGCAGACCGACTAGCGGGAGAGTTAACACCGGGGAGCTGTTTTTT. Translation gives CASRPTSGRVNTGELFF.

This clonotype was counted many times. This chain links TRBV7-9 with TRBJ2-1; D gene ambiguous. Looked up from germline, CDR1 is SEHNR and CDR2 is FQNEAQ (reference sequence). CDR3 length equals 15 residues. Trimming cost V 3 bases and J 4 bases, with 13 bases left between them. The DNA of the CDR3 is TGTGCCAGCAGCTTTCGCGAGCTGGGTTACAATGAGCAGTTCTTC. Its translation: CASSFRELGYNEQFF.

The chain recombines TRBV7-2 with TRBJ1-5; 7 bases line up with TRBD1. Per the germline V gene, CDR1 is SGHTA and CDR2 is FQGNSA. V lost 1 base to trimming and J lost 8 bases; unmatched junction nucleotides: 8. This CDR3 region has 15 residues. CDR3 in DNA: TGTGCCAGCAGCTTAGAGGGGACAGCTCTTGAGCCCCAGCATTTT. Amino acid sequence: CASSLEGTALEPQHF.

This chain links TRBV9 with TRBJ2-3, with D tentatively TRBD1 or TRBD2 (5 bases each). CDR1 is SGDLS, CDR2 YYNGEE, per germline. CDR3 length: 16 residues. V lost 3 bases and J lost 1, with 15 bases in between. The CDR3 region is CASSGGRGPGTDTQYF. The CDR3, as DNA: TGTGCCAGCAGCGGGGGGAGAGGCCCAGGCACAGATACGCAGTATTTT.

This clonotype was seen more than once but under ten times. This chain links TRBV6-2 or TRBV6-3 with TRBJ2-1; TRBD1 aligns across 10 bases. CDR3 size: 16 residues. Per the germline V gene, CDR1 is MNHEY and CDR2 is SVGEGT. V lost 5 bases and J lost 1; bases outside the gene matches: 5. This CDR3 is CASSGRTGGSYNEQFF. The DNA for the CDR3 is TGTGCCAGCAGTGGTCGGACAGGGGGGTCCTACAATGAGCAGTTCTTC.

This clonotype was picked up many times. The chain uses TRBV6-5 and TRBJ2-3; possible D gene TRBD2, 5 bases. The germline V gene encodes CDR1 MNHEY and CDR2 SVGAGI. This CDR3 is built from 15 residues. V was shortened by 0 bases and J by 4 bases, with 11 bases between the two germline ends. The DNA of the CDR3 is TGTGCCAGCAGTTACTCGAGTGGGAGAGCAGATACGCAGTATTTT. As protein: CASSYSSGRADTQYF.

This clonotype was counted only a few times. The CDR3 sequence: CASSVAGGDEQYF. The CDR3 DNA sequence: TGTGCCAGCAGCGTCGCAGGGGGCGACGAGCAGTACTTC. The chain carries TRBV9 and TRBJ2-7; the match to TRBD1 covers 8 bases. The V segment lost 2 bases and the J segment 5 bases; nucleotides outside the gene matches: 3. Germline V lookup: CDR1 SGDLS, CDR2 YYNGEE. The CDR3 has 13 residues. Combining the CDR3 with reference TRBV9 and TRBJ2-7 gives the whole variable domain DSGVTQTPKHLITATGQRVTLRCSPRSGDLSVYWYQQSLDQGLQFLIQYYNGEERAKGNILERFSAQQFPDLHSELNLSSLELGDSALYFCASSVAGGDEQYFGPGTRLTVT.

A few counts support this clonotype. This chain joins TRBV20-1 and TRBJ2-1; D may be TRBD1 (6 bases). There are 13 residues in the CDR3. Germline values: CDR1 DFQATT, CDR2 SNEGSKA (reference sequence). V shed 6 bases and J shed 4 bases, with 13 bases lying between them. The DNA for the CDR3 is TGCAGTGCCCCCAGGGGCGTTTACAATGAGCAGTTCTTC. Translated, it gives CSAPRGVYNEQFF.

This clonotype was counted ten times or more. This CDR3 is CASSLGTGRVLGYTF. Written as DNA, the CDR3 is TGCGCCAGCAGCTTGGGGACAGGGCGAGTGTTGGGCTACACCTTC. The chain couples TRBV5-1 to TRBJ1-2; 8 bases align to TRBD1. CDR3 length: 15 amino acids. CDR1 is SGHRS, CDR2 YFSETQ, per germline. V lost 0 bases, J lost 8 bases, and 9 bases stayed unmatched.

There are a few counts of this clonotype. The CDR3 sequence is CASSASWGGTTDTQYF. CDR3 nucleotide sequence: TGTGCCAGCTCCGCGAGCTGGGGAGGAACCACAGATACGCAGTATTTT. The chain employs TRBV18 and TRBJ2-3; possibly TRBD2 for D (6 bases). This CDR3 contains 16 residues. Trimming pared 6 bases from V and 2 bases from J, leaving 18 bases between. CDR1 and CDR2 (germline): KGHSH, LQKENI.

The chain links TRBV12-3 or TRBV12-4 to TRBJ1-2; D gene unclear. The CDR3 is 11 residues long. The V end lost 3 bases, the J end lost 8 bases, and 7 bases lay between the germline ends. CDR3 protein: CASSFDGGYTF. The CDR3 DNA reads as TGTGCCAGCAGTTTTGACGGAGGCTACACCTTC.

This clonotype was observed at least ten times. Germline and junction disagree at one end, which may indicate a read error. The chain links TRBV5-1 to TRBJ2-7; the match to TRBD1 covers 7 bases. Germline V gene lookup returns CDR1 SGHRS and CDR2 YFSETQ. The CDR3 covers 13 residues. The DNA for the CDR3 is TGTGCCAGCAGCTTGGGACAGAGCTACGAGCAGTACTTC. This sequence encodes CASSLGQSYEQYF.

This clonotype was seen a handful of times. The chain links TRBV20-1 to TRBJ2-7; 10 bases are a match to TRBD1. The length of the CDR3 is 14 residues. Trimming cost V 6 bases and J 2 bases; bases outside gene matches: 7. Germline lookup yields CDR1 DFQATT and CDR2 SNEGSKA (reference sequence). CDR3 nucleotides: TGCAGTGCCCTTACCGGGACAGGGGCCTACGAGCAGTACTTC. The encoded protein is CSALTGTGAYEQYF.

This clonotype was recorded many times. The rearrangement links TRBV12-3 or TRBV12-4 to TRBJ1-1; unclear D gene. The CDR3 is 12 residues long. The ends were cut back, 3 bases at V and 10 bases at J, with 12 bases in the middle. The CDR3 region is CASSLKWEGAFF. The CDR3 region has the DNA TGTGCCAGCAGTTTGAAATGGGAGGGAGCTTTCTTT.

This sequence joins TRBV27 and TRBJ2-5, with D hard to call. There are 15 residues in the CDR3. The germline V and J ends were trimmed by 1 base and 0 bases, with 9 bases remaining between them. The germline V gene encodes CDR1 MNHEY and CDR2 SMNVEV (reference sequence). The CDR3 DNA reads TGTGCCAGCAGTTTATGGTTTGGCAACCAAGAGACCCAGTACTTC. Amino acid sequence: CASSLWFGNQETQYF.

In its sample, this clonotype was seen a few times. The chain links TRBV18 to TRBJ2-2, with 10 bases identical to TRBD1. Unmatched junction bases numbered 10, after V lost 5 bases and J lost 7 bases. The germline gives CDR1 KGHSH, CDR2 LQKENI. This CDR3 spans 16 amino acids. This CDR3 is CASSSRQGAADGELFF. As DNA, the CDR3 is TGTGCCAGCTCATCCCGACAGGGGGCGGCGGACGGGGAGCTGTTTTTT. The full variable domain, in which reference TRBV18 and TRBJ2-2 provide the parts outside the CDR3, is NAGVMQNPRHLVRRRGQEARLRCSPMKGHSHVYWYRQLPEEGLKFMVYLQKENIIDESGMPKERFSAEFPKEGPSILRIQQVVRGDSAAYFCASSSRQGAADGELFFGEGSRLTVL.

Only a few counts were recorded for this clonotype. The chain recombines TRBV3-1 with TRBJ2-7; 8 positions match TRBD2. Trimming cost V 0 bases and J 7 bases; bases outside gene matches: 14. From germline, CDR1 is LGHDT and CDR2 YNNKEL (reference sequence). The CDR3 sequence is 17 residues long. CDR3 amino acids: CASSQERRGARSREQYF. The CDR3 coding sequence is TGTGCCAGCAGCCAAGAACGGCGGGGGGCACGCTCGCGGGAGCAGTACTTC.

This clonotype was seen more than once but under ten times. The V gene is TRBV10-3, the J gene TRBJ2-7; 7 nucleotides match TRBD1. The CDR3 totals 13 residues. The trim removed 10 bases at V and 2 bases at J, leaving 8 bases unmatched. Germline CDR1 is ENHRY and CDR2 is SYGVKD. The CDR3 sequence is CATQGGSTYEQYF. The CDR3 nucleotides read TGTGCCACACAAGGGGGCAGCACCTACGAGCAGTACTTC.

This sequence joins TRBV7-3 and TRBJ2-2, with TRBD2 matching over 7 bases. CDR1 SGHTA and CDR2 FQGTGA come from the germline V gene. The CDR3 contains 15 residues. The V segment lost 6 bases and the J segment 7 bases; nucleotides outside the gene matches: 11. For the CDR3, the DNA is TGTGCCAGCAGATCCAAACGGGAGGTGGGCGGGGAGCTGTTTTTT. Translation gives CASRSKREVGGELFF.

The J gene is TRBJ2-1, the V gene TRBV7-8; D not resolved. Per germline, CDR1 SGHVS and CDR2 FQNEAQ. This CDR3 is built from 15 residues. V lost 2 bases to trimming and J lost 5 bases, with 13 bases between them. Here the CDR3 DNA reads TGTGCCAGCAGCTTAATAAGTGACGGCAACAATGAGCAGTTCTTC. Protein: CASSLISDGNNEQFF.

The table lists this clonotype with a few counts. V and J are TRBV6-5 and TRBJ2-2, with D unresolved. Germline CDR1 MNHEY, CDR2 SVGAGI. The ends were cut back, 4 bases at V and 7 bases at J, with 10 bases in the middle. The CDR3 extends over 13 amino acids. CDR3 loop: CASSFESFGELFF. The CDR3 DNA sequence: TGTGCCAGCAGTTTCGAGTCTTTCGGGGAGCTGTTTTTT.

The chain recombines TRBV20-1 with TRBJ2-2; D may correspond to TRBD1 or TRBD2 (5 bases each). V was shortened by 7 bases and J by 11 bases, with 14 bases between the two germline ends. This CDR3 is built from 11 residues. Looked up from germline, CDR1 is DFQATT and CDR2 is SNEGSKA (reference sequence). In DNA, the CDR3 is TGCAGTGTCGACCGGGACCGCGAGCTGTTTTTT. It yields the protein CSVDRDRELFF.